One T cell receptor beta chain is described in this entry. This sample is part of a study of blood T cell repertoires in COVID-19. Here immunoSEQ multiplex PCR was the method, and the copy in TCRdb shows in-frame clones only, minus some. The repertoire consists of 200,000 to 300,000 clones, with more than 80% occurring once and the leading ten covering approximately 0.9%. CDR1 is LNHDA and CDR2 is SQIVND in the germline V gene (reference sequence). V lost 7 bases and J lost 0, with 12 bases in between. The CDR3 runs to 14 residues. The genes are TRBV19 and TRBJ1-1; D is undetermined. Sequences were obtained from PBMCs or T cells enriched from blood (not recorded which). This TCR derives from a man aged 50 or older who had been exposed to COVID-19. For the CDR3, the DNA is TGTGCCAGTACTCGGATTCTAGTGAACACTGAAGCTTTCTTT. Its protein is CASTRILVNTEAFF. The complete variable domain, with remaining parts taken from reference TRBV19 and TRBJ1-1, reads DGGITQSPKYLFRKEGQNVTLSCEQNLNHDAMYWYRQDPGQGLRLIYYSQIVNDFQKGDIAEGYSVSREKKESFPLTVTSAQKNPTAFYLCASTRILVNTEAFFGQGTRLTVV.